This passage covers 3 T cell receptor beta chains from one sample sequenced in a study of blood T cells in healthy people across ages. A second PCR, run for roughly 7 to 11 cycles, used a sample-barcoded 5' primer plus a J-beta primer mix. TCRdb reanalysed the 5' RACE reads using MiXCR and keeps one entry per CDR3 protein. The sample lists about 730,000 distinct CDR3 sequences, approximately 39% occurring once. Sequencing input: blood. Receptors originate from a woman in her fifties or sixties in good health.

The chain recombines TRBV15 with TRBJ1-5, with D maybe TRBD2 (6 bases). The J call is doubtful: the DNA matches TRBJ2-3 better. The CDR3 consists of 15 residues. Germline CDR1 and CDR2: LNHNV and YYDKDF (reference sequence). DNA for the CDR3: TGTGCCACCAGCAGGATTGGGGGGATCAATCAGCCCCAGTATTTT. Translation gives CATSRIGGINQPQYF.

The rearrangement links TRBV27 to TRBJ2-1; TRBD1 agrees at 7 bases. V shed 4 bases, J shed 4 bases, and the junction held 7 bases outside the gene matches. The CDR3 is 15 residues long. In germline, CDR1 is MNHEY, CDR2 SMNVEV (reference sequence). In DNA, the CDR3 is TGTGCCAGCAGTTACCAGGGGGACCGGTACAATGAGCAGTTCTTC. It yields the protein CASSYQGDRYNEQFF.

This chain uses TRBV6-2 or TRBV6-3 with TRBJ1-5; D is unclear. The CDR3 loop spans 12 amino acids. CDR1 is MNHEY, CDR2 SVGEGT, per germline. The V and J ends lost 6 bases and 7 bases respectively, with 10 bases between them. CDR3 sequence: CASRDRRQPQHF. In DNA, the CDR3 is TGTGCCAGCAGGGATCGGAGACAGCCCCAGCATTTT.